The clone carrying this TCR beta chain occurred once. Every patient relapsed after autologous stem cell transplantation, and brentuximab vedotin exposure varied. Between the trimmed V and J ends, which lost 6 bases and 11 bases, there was a span of 16 bases. The CDR3 contains 12 residues. Germline CDR1 is MNHEY and CDR2 is SVGAGI. The entry originates in a study of PD-1 blockade in classical Hodgkin lymphoma. Measured with immunoSEQ multiplex PCR; TCRdb has only the in-frame clones, and not every one. The sample records 98,000 or so clones, around 89% being singletons. Sequences were derived from peripheral blood mononuclear cells (PBMCs), sampled before the second cycle of nivolumab. The sequence was obtained from a human donor with classical Hodgkin lymphoma. The chain has TRBV6-5 and TRBJ1-1; D perhaps matches TRBD1 (5 bases). CDR3 residues: CASSLGGADAFF. The CDR3 region has the DNA TGTGCCAGCAGCCTCGGCGGGGCCGATGCTTTCTTT.